The present TCR beta chain was sequenced within a study of T cell clones after liver transplantation. At the level of the study: Samples came from ITN030ST, which attempted immunosuppression withdrawal within 2 years of liver transplantation.

Only in-frame clones appear in the TCRdb table, and some are missing; sequencing was by immunoSEQ multiplex PCR. The sample shows 75,000 to 95,000 clones, over 80% of them seen only once. This clone was counted a single time. With 6 bases clipped from V and 7 bases from J, the junction kept 13 bases outside the gene matches. The CDR3 runs to 15 residues. Germline-derived CDR1 and CDR2 are MNHNY and SVGAGI (reference sequence). This rearrangement joins TRBV6-6 to TRBJ1-2, with 8 bases lining up with TRBD1. The clonotype comes from a human patient who received a liver transplant. Among the T cells, some may be from the graft donor. Here the sequenced sample was CD4+ T cells from blood, taken at the 22-month timepoint. For the CDR3, the DNA is TGTGCCAGCAGACTCATATTCCAGGGGGCGAGTGGCTACACCTTC. This sequence encodes CASRLIFQGASGYTF.